This T cell receptor beta chain was obtained from a study of blood T cell repertoires in COVID-19. At the level of the study: The samples span acute and convalescent COVID-19 from the United States, Italy and Spain. PBMCs, B-cell-depleted T cells, or T cells were the source of the cDNA or gDNA that made up the material.

The CDR3 is made up of 16 amino acids. V dropped 0 bases and J dropped 1 base, with 10 bases sitting between them. Germline V gives CDR1 LNHDA, CDR2 SQIVND (reference sequence). Per the authors' pipeline: Amplified reference gene primers provided the basis for estimating nucleated cell counts. Assay: immunoSEQ multiplex PCR; the TCRdb copy retains only in-frame clones and omits some. V and J calls plus clone size are reproduced from that table; the DNA served to infer D and trimming. The sample yields about 70,000 clones, around 83% seen once. The chain joins TRBV19 to TRBJ1-5; D gene ambiguous. The sequencing input was peripheral blood. The TCR comes from a man older than 75 with acute or convalescent COVID-19. CDR3 in amino acids: CASSIERVSSNQPQHF. In DNA form, the CDR3 reads TGTGCCAGTAGTATAGAGAGGGTATCGAGCAATCAGCCCCAGCATTTT.